This section outlines one TCR beta chain sequence together with its context. The antigen remains unidentified. This specimen comes from a study of response to subunit inactivated influenza vaccine. Findings of the study overall: Each seasonal influenza vaccination, the authors suggested, recruits few new T cells.

Trimming took 3 bases from V and 9 from J, leaving 9 bases between them. Per the germline V gene, CDR1 is DFQATT and CDR2 is SNEGSKA (reference sequence). CDR3 size: 12 residues. TCRdb reprocessed the RT-PCR reads via MiXCR and lists one record per CDR3 protein. The sample lists 750,000 to 850,000 distinct CDR3 sequences, around 20% occurring once. The rearrangement links TRBV20-1 to TRBJ1-6; unclear D gene. The sequence derives from a man aged 45-65 years who received an inactivated influenza vaccine. Material: PBMCs from blood, obtained roughly 5 days after vaccination. The CDR3 bases are TGCAGTGCTAGCGCGCGGGGTTCACCCCTCCACTTT. Translating it yields CSASARGSPLHF.